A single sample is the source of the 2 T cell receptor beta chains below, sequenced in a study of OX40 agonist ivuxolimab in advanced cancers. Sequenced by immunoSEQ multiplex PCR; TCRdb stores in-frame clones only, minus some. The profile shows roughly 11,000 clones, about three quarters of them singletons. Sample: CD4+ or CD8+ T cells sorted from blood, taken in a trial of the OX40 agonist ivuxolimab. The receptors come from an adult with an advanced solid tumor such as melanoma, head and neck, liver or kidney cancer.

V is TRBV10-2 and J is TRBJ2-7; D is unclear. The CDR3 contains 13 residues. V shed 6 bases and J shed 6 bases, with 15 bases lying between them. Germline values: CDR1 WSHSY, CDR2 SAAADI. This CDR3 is CASSAGGRVEQYF. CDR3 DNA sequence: TGCGCCAGCAGCGCCGGTGGAAGGGTCGAGCAGTACTTC.

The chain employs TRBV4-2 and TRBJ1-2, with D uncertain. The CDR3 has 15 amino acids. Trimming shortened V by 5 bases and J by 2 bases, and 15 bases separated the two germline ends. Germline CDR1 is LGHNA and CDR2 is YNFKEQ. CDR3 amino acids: CASSLRAEDNYGYTF. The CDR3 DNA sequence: TGTGCCAGCAGCTTGCGGGCGGAGGACAACTATGGCTACACCTTC.